Following are 20 T cell receptor beta chains from one sample sequenced in a study of CD8+ T cells in alopecia areata. Extracted RNA was reverse transcribed, and the resulting cDNA served as sequencing template. TCRdb's copy holds only in-frame clones and misses some; the assay was immunoSEQ multiplex PCR. This table holds 150,000 to 200,000 clones, 60% found once. Treatment denoted: oral pan-JAK inhibitor, 5-10 mg twice daily. Material: CD4+ T cells sorted from blood, obtained at week 24, from a patient treated with tofacitinib. These receptors were collected from a human donor with alopecia areata.

The genes are TRBV18 and TRBJ1-1; D is unresolved. Germline CDR1 KGHSH, CDR2 LQKENI. CDR3 length: 14 residues. V lost 2 bases, J lost 1 base, and 8 bases lay in between. The CDR3 DNA is TGTGCCAGCTCACCAGTGATCGAGAACACTGAAGCTTTCTTT. It specifies CASSPVIENTEAFF.

This clone has a handful of counts. For the CDR3, the DNA is TGTGCCAGCAGCTTAAAGGTCGGACAGGGGGGCAATCAGCCCCAGCATTTT. Translated, it gives CASSLKVGQGGNQPQHF. The chain uses TRBV7-3 and TRBJ1-5; TRBD1 agrees at 10 bases. J lost 2 bases, V lost 1 base, and 5 bases had no gene match. This CDR3 spans 17 amino acids. Germline assignment: CDR1 SGHTA and CDR2 FQGTGA. Full variable domain (rest looked up from reference TRBV7-3 and TRBJ1-5): GAGVSQTPSNKVTEKGKYVELRCDPISGHTALYWYRQSLGQGPEFLIYFQGTGAADDSGLPNDRFFAVRPEGSVSTLKIQRTERGDSAVYLCASSLKVGQGGNQPQHFGDGTRLSIL.

This clone was picked up a small number of times. The J gene is TRBJ1-1, the V gene TRBV7-2; no clear D. Trimming removed 5 bases from V and 0 bases from J, with 13 bases in between. The length of the CDR3 is 15 residues. Germline-derived CDR1 and CDR2 are SGHTA and FQGNSA. In DNA, the CDR3 is TGTGCCAGCAGCCCCCGTGGGAGGATGAACACTGAAGCTTTCTTT. Translated: CASSPRGRMNTEAFF.

This clone was seen a handful of times. The CDR3: CASSLDRGFADTQYF. CDR3 sequence (DNA): TGTGCCAGCAGCCTGGACAGGGGGTTCGCAGATACGCAGTATTTT. The chain combines TRBV7-9 with TRBJ2-3; TRBD1 matches at 10 bases. Trimming at V came to 5 bases and at J to 4 bases, leaving 6 bases not matched to a gene. Germline-derived CDR1 and CDR2 are SEHNR and FQNEAQ (reference sequence). The CDR3 consists of 15 residues.

This clone was detected a few times. The rearrangement joins TRBV4-3 to TRBJ1-5; D not resolved. Trimming cost V 0 bases and J 7 bases, with 19 bases left between them. This CDR3 is 17 amino acids long. Germline CDR1 LGHNA, CDR2 YSLEER. CDR3 DNA: TGCGCCAGCAGCCAAGATCTATCCACCTCAGGAGGACAGCCCCAGCATTTT. Its translation: CASSQDLSTSGGQPQHF.

The chain links TRBV25-1 to TRBJ1-6; D call uncertain. This CDR3 has 15 residues. Trimming took 8 bases from V and 9 from J, leaving 20 bases between them. Looked up from germline, CDR1 is MGHDK and CDR2 is SYGVNS. CDR3 sequence: CASRDSQYGGSPLHF. The CDR3, as DNA: TGTGCCAGCCGCGACTCCCAATACGGTGGTTCACCCCTCCACTTT.

This chain links TRBV11-1 with TRBJ2-5, with D perhaps assigned TRBD1 or TRBD2 (5 bases each). This CDR3 has 15 residues. V dropped 5 bases and J dropped 1 base, with 14 bases sitting between them. CDR1 and CDR2 (germline): SGHAT, FQDESV (reference sequence). CDR3 in DNA: TGTGCCAGCAGCCAAATAGGGGAGTCCCAAGAGACCCAGTACTTC. Its translation: CASSQIGESQETQYF.

This clone came up a few times. V gene TRBV28 combines with J gene TRBJ2-2, with D unresolved. CDR3 length: 12 amino acids. Germline-derived CDR1 and CDR2 are MDHEN and SYDVKM. The germline V and J ends were trimmed by 5 bases and 6 bases, with 7 bases remaining between them. For the CDR3, the DNA is TGTGCCAGCAGTGCGAGTTCCGGGGAGCTGTTTTTT. Translated, it gives CASSASSGELFF. The whole variable domain, remainder taken from reference TRBV28 and TRBJ2-2, is DVKVTQSSRYLVKRTGEKVFLECVQDMDHENMFWYRQDPGLGLRLIYFSYDVKMKEKGDIPEGYSVSREKKERFSLILESASTNQTSMYLCASSASSGELFFGEGSRLTVL.

The chain employs TRBV15 and TRBJ1-1; no clear D. This CDR3 is built from 12 residues. Trimming cost V 8 bases and J 2 bases, with 9 bases left between them. CDR1 is LNHNV, CDR2 YYDKDF, per germline (reference sequence). The CDR3, as DNA: TGTGCCACCGGAAACCCCAACACTGAAGCTTTCTTT. Translation: CATGNPNTEAFF.

This clone was picked up one time. V gene TRBV7-2 combines with J gene TRBJ2-7; D is unresolved. V shed 7 bases and J shed 2 bases, with 12 bases lying between them. The CDR3 consists of 13 residues. CDR1 and CDR2 (germline): SGHTA, FQGNSA. CDR3 in amino acids: CASNAGQTYEQYF. In DNA form, the CDR3 reads TGTGCCAGCAACGCCGGGCAGACCTACGAGCAGTACTTC.

The chain joins TRBV25-1 to TRBJ1-1; D gene uncertain. The CDR3 extends over 14 amino acids. Germline loops: CDR1 MGHDK, CDR2 SYGVNS. Trimming took off 3 bases at V and 6 bases at J, with 14 bases between the two ends. The CDR3 region is CASSDNENTAEAFF. DNA of the CDR3: TGTGCCAGCAGTGACAACGAGAACACCGCTGAAGCTTTCTTT.

The chain is built from TRBV10-3 and TRBJ1-5; D gene uncertain. V was shortened by 6 bases and J by 3 bases, with 6 bases between the two germline ends. Germline V gene sequence: CDR1 ENHRY, CDR2 SYGVKD. The CDR3 has 12 residues. CDR3 DNA sequence: TGTGCCATCAGCTACGACAATCAGCCCCAGCATTTT. Its translation: CAISYDNQPQHF.

The chain employs TRBV30 and TRBJ2-1, with 9 bases lining up with TRBD1. CDR1 GTSNPN and CDR2 SVGIG come from the germline V gene (reference sequence). This CDR3 has 13 residues. V gave up 4 bases and J gave up 9 bases; unmatched junction bases: 7. CDR3 in amino acids: CAWNVGTGIEQFF. In DNA, the CDR3 is TGTGCCTGGAATGTTGGGACAGGGATTGAGCAGTTCTTC.

Only a few counts were recorded for this clone. Other nucleotide sequences in the sample specify the same CDR3. V usage is TRBV29-1 and J usage is TRBJ1-4; D is undetermined. V was pared by 3 bases and J by 5 bases, with 10 bases between. Germline V gene sequence: CDR1 SQVTM, CDR2 ANQGSEA. CDR3 length equals 13 residues. The CDR3 sequence: CSVEDGWNEKLFF. CDR3 in DNA: TGCAGCGTTGAGGACGGCTGGAATGAAAAACTGTTTTTT. Looking up the rest from reference TRBV29-1 and TRBJ1-4 gives the full variable domain: SAVISQKPSRDICQRGTSLTIQCQVDSQVTMMFWYRQQPGQSLTLIATANQGSEATYESGFVIDKFPISRPNLTFSTLTVSNMSPEDSSIYLCSVEDGWNEKLFFGSGTQLSVL.

This clone was found once. The CDR3 protein is CAWEPLGQGNTEAFF. For the CDR3, the DNA is TGTGCCTGGGAGCCCCTCGGACAGGGTAACACTGAAGCTTTCTTT. The V and J genes are TRBV30 and TRBJ1-1, with 8 bases matching TRBD1. The CDR3 extends over 15 amino acids. Germline V gene data show CDR1 as GTSNPN and CDR2 as SVGIG (reference sequence). J gave up 2 bases and V 5 bases, and 10 bases lay outside the gene matches.

The chain employs TRBV5-4 and TRBJ2-3; unclear D gene. CDR1 is SGHNT and CDR2 is YYREEE in the germline V gene (reference sequence). V gave up 1 base and J gave up 5 bases, with 11 bases separating them. This CDR3 has 14 amino acids. The CDR3, as DNA: TGTGCCAGCAGCTTGAGTCCCACGGGAGATACGCAGTATTTT. Protein sequence: CASSLSPTGDTQYF.

The chain recombines TRBV4-3 with TRBJ2-1; TRBD1 aligns across 9 bases. The ends lost 5 bases at V and 4 bases at J; junction bases unmatched: 9. Per the germline V gene, CDR1 is LGHNA and CDR2 is YSLEER. This CDR3 comprises 16 residues. The CDR3 protein is CASSETGTGLYNEQFF. The CDR3 DNA sequence: TGCGCCAGCAGCGAAACCGGGACAGGGTTGTACAATGAGCAGTTCTTC.

The chain has TRBV20-1 and TRBJ2-1; D remains unclear. In germline, CDR1 is DFQATT, CDR2 SNEGSKA (reference sequence). The CDR3 contains 10 residues. Trimming removed 2 bases from V and 8 bases from J, with 4 bases in between. CDR3 DNA sequence: TGCAGTGCTAGAACGGATGAGCAGTTCTTC. Its protein is CSARTDEQFF.

This clone was seen a few times. The J gene is TRBJ2-7, the V gene TRBV5-4; no firm D call. This CDR3 region has 13 residues. With 2 bases removed from V and 5 bases from J, the gap between germline ends came to 11 bases. Germline V gene lookup returns CDR1 SGHNT and CDR2 YYREEE (reference sequence). CDR3 sequence reads: CASSLALGDEQYF. CDR3 coding DNA: TGTGCCAGCAGCTTAGCTTTGGGTGACGAGCAGTACTTC.

The rearrangement links TRBV7-6 to TRBJ2-3, with D possibly TRBD2 on 5 matching bases. Per germline, CDR1 SGHVS and CDR2 FNYEAQ. V lost 5 bases and J 2 bases, leaving 11 bases between the germline ends. The CDR3 sequence is 14 residues long. The CDR3 nucleotides are TGTGCCAGCAGCCTCGGGATCAACACAGATACGCAGTATTTT. It encodes CASSLGINTDTQYF. Drawing the rest from reference TRBV7-6 and TRBJ2-3, the complete variable domain is GAGVSQSPRYKVTKRGQDVALRCDPISGHVSLYWYRQALGQGPEFLTYFNYEAQQDKSGLPNDRFSAERPEGSISTLTIQRTEQRDSAMYRCASSLGINTDTQYFGPGTRLTVL.